This TCR beta chain was sequenced in a study of T cell responses to AZD1222 COVID-19 vaccine. This clone was counted only a few times. In the same sample, other DNA sequences code for this CDR3. This CDR3 is built from 12 residues. Germline assignment: CDR1 GTSNPN and CDR2 SVGIG (reference sequence). The ends were cut back, 1 base at V and 0 bases at J, with 3 bases in the middle. The data were produced by immunoSEQ multiplex PCR, yet TCRdb's version contains in-frame clones alone and is incomplete. The top ten hold approximately 2% of the sample, which has around 130,000 clones, about 90% seen once. The J gene is TRBJ1-1, the V gene TRBV30, with unresolved D. The source was peripheral blood, collected 28 days after the second AZD1222 dose. This receptor was obtained from an adult who received the AZD1222 COVID-19 vaccine. The CDR3 nucleotides are TGTGCCTGGAGTGAGATGAACACTGAAGCTTTCTTT. This translates into CAWSEMNTEAFF.